Only a few counts were recorded for the clone carrying this T cell receptor beta chain. The antigen is unknown. Other DNA sequences in the same sample also yield this CDR3. The data stem from a study of shared clonotypes between healthy human individuals. The CDR3 is made up of 10 amino acids. The germline gives CDR1 MDHEN, CDR2 SYDVKM. The ends were cut back, 1 base at V and 5 bases at J, with 0 bases in the middle. Every one of the donors was a Caucasian adult that lived in Nashville, Tennessee. Researchers ran the assay at a deep level. Generated by immunoSEQ multiplex PCR, the TCRdb table keeps only in-frame clones and is missing some. The sample consists of roughly 1,600,000 clones, around 98.5% of them appearing once. Broader study findings: Measured sharing among donors was expected to vary with sequencing depth.

This sequence was found in a man younger than 45 in good health. Sample: naive CD4+ T cells sorted from blood. Subset noted: CD45RA+ positively selected. The chain couples TRBV28 to TRBJ2-7; D is unclear. The chain's CDR3 is CASSLYEQYF. CDR3 in DNA: TGTGCCAGCAGTTTATACGAGCAGTACTTC.